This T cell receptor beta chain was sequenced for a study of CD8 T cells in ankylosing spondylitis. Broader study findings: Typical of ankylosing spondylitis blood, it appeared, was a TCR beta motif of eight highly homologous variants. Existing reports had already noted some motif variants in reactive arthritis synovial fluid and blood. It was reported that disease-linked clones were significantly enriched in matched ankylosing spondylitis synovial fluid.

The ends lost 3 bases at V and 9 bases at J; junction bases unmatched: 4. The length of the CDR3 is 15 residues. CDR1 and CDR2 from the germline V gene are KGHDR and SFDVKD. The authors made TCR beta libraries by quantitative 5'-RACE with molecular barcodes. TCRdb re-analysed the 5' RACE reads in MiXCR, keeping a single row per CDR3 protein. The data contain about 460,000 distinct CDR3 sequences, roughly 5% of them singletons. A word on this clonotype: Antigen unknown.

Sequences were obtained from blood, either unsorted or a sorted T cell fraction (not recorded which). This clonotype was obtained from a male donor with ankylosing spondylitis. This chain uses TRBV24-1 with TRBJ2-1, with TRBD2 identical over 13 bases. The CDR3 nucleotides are TGTGCCACCAGTGATACTAGCGGGGGGGAGAGTGAGCAGTTCTTC. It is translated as CATSDTSGGESEQFF.